This T cell receptor beta chain was captured in a study of T-cell reconstitution after alpha-beta-depleted transplantation in children. From germline, CDR1 is SGDLS and CDR2 YYNGEE. V lost 2 bases to trimming and J lost 2 bases; unmatched junction nucleotides: 10. This CDR3 region has 18 residues. During its preparation, the TCRbeta library received unique molecular identifiers. Each CDR3 protein gets one entry after TCRdb re-called the PCR reads with MiXCR. The repertoire includes about 230,000 distinct CDR3 sequences, roughly 10% of them detected once, and 5% to 7% sits in the top ten. There are a few counts of this clonotype.

The TCR comes from a human donor who donated a stem cell graft to a child with acute lymphoblastic leukemia. This chain uses TRBV9 with TRBJ2-2; TRBD1 aligns across 9 bases. The sequenced sample was PBMCs from the stem cell graft donor, obtained from the stem cell graft. The DNA of the CDR3 is TGTGCCAGCAGCGTTAAACCCCGGGACAGGGTTAACACCGGGGAGCTGTTTTTT. Protein product: CASSVKPRDRVNTGELFF.